A selection of T cell receptor beta chains follows, all from one sample in a study of blood T cell repertoires in COVID-19. The protocol was immunoSEQ multiplex PCR, while the TCRdb copy is restricted to in-frame clones and leaves out a portion. This sample carries roughly 250,000 clones, approximately 84% of them seen once, and the ten largest clones take about 1.9%. The sequenced material came from peripheral blood. Every receptor here comes from a woman of 80 years or more with acute or convalescent COVID-19. The CDR3 runs from the conserved cysteine through the conserved F or W. A D gene is named only where the DNA matches it firmly. Rows may omit the clone size; those that give it use once, few, many or a size class.

d_call,clone_size,v_call,j_call,cdr3_nt,cdr3_aa
TRBD2,-,TRBV2,TRBJ2-7,TGTGCCAGCAGTCAACAAGGGACGCCGGGGGGGAGCGAGCAGTACTTC,CASSQQGTPGGSEQYF
TRBD2,once,TRBV14,TRBJ2-2,TGTGCCAGCAGCCAAGGAAACCTAGCGGGGAGGACCGGGGAGCTGTTTTTT,CASSQGNLAGRTGELFF
TRBD1,-,TRBV7-9,TRBJ1-2,TGTGCCAGCAGCGAACAGGGGGCGACTGAGGGCTACACCTTC,CASSEQGATEGYTF
-,-,TRBV2,TRBJ2-7,TGTGCCAGCAGGCGGGACAGCTCCTACGAGCAGTACTTC,CASRRDSSYEQYF
-,once,TRBV19,TRBJ1-1,TGTGCCAGTAGTATAAGCTCGAACACTGAAGCTTTCTTT,CASSISSNTEAFF
TRBD1,-,TRBV5-6,TRBJ1-1,TGTGCCAGCAGCAGTACCGGGACAGGGGGCACTGAAGCTTTCTTT,CASSSTGTGGTEAFF
-,-,TRBV11-3,TRBJ2-2,TGTGCCAGCAGCTCCAGGGTCTCCGGGGAGCTGTTTTTT,CASSSRVSGELFF
-,-,TRBV3-1/TRBV3-2,TRBJ1-3,TGTGCCAGCAGCCCCAGGGGTACTGGAAACACCATATATTTT,CASSPRGTGNTIYF
TRBD1,-,TRBV27,TRBJ1-4,TGTGCCAGCAGTTTATCCACTCCCGGGACAGGGGCGTTTAATGAAAAACTGTTTTTT,CASSLSTPGTGAFNEKLFF
TRBD1,few,TRBV28,TRBJ2-7,TGTGCCAGCAGCCCGAGTGGGACAGCCGCTTTTAGGGAGCAGTACTTC,CASSPSGTAAFREQYF
-,-,TRBV29-1,TRBJ1-2,TGCAGCGTTGAAGCTTGGGCCGGCTACACCTTC,CSVEAWAGYTF
TRBD2,-,TRBV11-3,TRBJ2-1,TGTGCCAGCAGCTTAGCGGGAGGGCCCTCTTACAATGAGCAGTTCTTC,CASSLAGGPSYNEQFF
TRBD1,-,TRBV18,TRBJ2-7,TGTGCCAGCTCACGTTTGACAGGGGACGCTTCGGAGCAGTACTTC,CASSRLTGDASEQYF
TRBD1,-,TRBV18,TRBJ1-1,TGTGCCAGCTCACCACAGTACGGGACAGGGGACACTGAAGCTTTCTTT,CASSPQYGTGDTEAFF
-,once,TRBV6-1,TRBJ1-4,TGTGCCAGCAGTGTGGGCCTTAAAGGAAAACTGTTTTTT,CASSVGLKGKLFF
TRBD1,-,TRBV5-1,TRBJ1-3,TGCGCCAGCAGCTTGATACAGGGGGCCTCTGGAAACACCATATATTTT,CASSLIQGASGNTIYF
-,-,TRBV7-2,TRBJ1-3,TGTGCCAGCAGACACCTAGCGGGACACTCTGGAAACACCATATATTTT,CASRHLAGHSGNTIYF
TRBD1,few,TRBV3-1/TRBV3-2,TRBJ2-7,TGTGCCAGCAGCCTTAACAGGGGAGAGCAGTACTTC,CASSLNRGEQYF